The rows below give T cell receptor beta chains drawn from one sample of a study of blood T cell repertoires in COVID-19. Sequencing was performed with immunoSEQ multiplex PCR; in TCRdb, only in-frame clones are kept and a portion is missing. The sample yields 95,000 to 120,000 clones, 75% to 90% seen once. Sequencing used peripheral blood. These receptors were obtained from a woman aged 60-70 years with COVID-19, enrolled during active disease. Each CDR3 is given with its conserved first and last residue. Fields, in order: J gene, D gene, clone size, V gene, CDR3 protein, CDR3 DNA. D genes are given only for firm matches. Clone size is given for some rows only: seen once, a few or many times, or a class if the clone is expanded.

>TRBJ1-3|-|once|TRBV30
CAWTSAGNTIYF
TGTGCCTGGACTTCGGCTGGAAACACCATATATTTT
>TRBJ1-5|-|once|TRBV6-2/TRBV6-3
CASSSRQAGNQPQHF
TGTGCCAGCAGCTCCAGACAGGCTGGGAATCAGCCCCAGCATTTT
>TRBJ2-5|-|-|TRBV5-1
CASSQTEEETQYF
TGCGCCAGCAGCCAGACGGAGGAAGAGACCCAGTACTTC
>TRBJ2-7|TRBD2|many|TRBV30
CAWSVAGGGEQYF
TGTGCCTGGAGTGTAGCGGGGGGAGGCGAGCAGTACTTC
>TRBJ1-6|TRBD1|-|TRBV5-4
CASSLEGTYRGPASPLHF
TGTGCCAGCAGCTTGGAGGGAACTTACAGGGGGCCGGCCTCACCCCTCCACTTT
>TRBJ1-3|-|once|TRBV6-5
CASTTDTQLAPIYF
TGTGCCAGCACTACCGACACCCAACTCGCTCCCATATATTTT
>TRBJ2-1|-|-|TRBV5-6
CASSPRVLGSNEQFF
TGTGCCAGCAGCCCCCGGGTGCTAGGATCCAATGAGCAGTTCTTC
>TRBJ1-1|TRBD1|-|TRBV30
CAWSPTGTGNTEAFF
TGTGCCTGGAGTCCGACCGGGACAGGGAACACTGAAGCTTTCTTT
>TRBJ1-2|-|-|TRBV7-8
CASSPPVFGYTF
TGTGCCAGCAGCCCCCCGGTATTTGGCTACACCTTC
>TRBJ2-4|-|-|TRBV5-3
CARSLIEEERHF
TGTGCCAGAAGCTTGATAGAGGAAGAAAGGCACTTC
>TRBJ1-1|-|-|TRBV7-2
CASSFRGWNTEAFF
TGTGCCAGCAGCTTCAGGGGCTGGAACACTGAAGCTTTCTTT
>TRBJ1-2|-|-|TRBV21-1
CASGAGVPKNYGYTF
TGTGCCAGCGGAGCGGGGGTACCGAAGAACTATGGCTACACCTTC
>TRBJ2-1|TRBD1|-|TRBV29-1
CSVHDRGQVNEQFF
TGCAGCGTCCACGACAGGGGGCAGGTGAATGAGCAGTTCTTC
>TRBJ1-2|TRBD1|once|TRBV7-8
CASSFPGQDFYGYTF
TGTGCCAGCAGCTTTCCGGGACAGGACTTCTATGGCTACACCTTC
>TRBJ2-3|TRBD1|few|TRBV5-1
CASSLSGQGPDTQYF
TGCGCCAGCAGCCTGAGCGGACAGGGTCCAGATACGCAGTATTTT
>TRBJ2-6|-|-|TRBV19
CASSTLSAGRTGANVLTF
TGTGCCAGTAGTACTTTGTCGGCGGGGCGGACTGGGGCCAACGTCCTGACTTTC
>TRBJ1-5|-|-|TRBV7-8
CASSLEWTAVRRELYQPQHF
TGTGCCAGCAGCTTAGAATGGACAGCAGTCCGCCGAGAACTTTATCAGCCCCAGCATTTT
>TRBJ2-7|TRBD1|-|TRBV19
CASSRDRGYEQYF
TGTGCCAGTAGTAGGGACAGGGGTTACGAGCAGTACTTC
>TRBJ1-1|-|-|TRBV7-8
CASSFGLTEAFF
TGTGCCAGCAGCTTTGGCCTCACTGAAGCTTTCTTT
>TRBJ1-1|-|-|TRBV19
CASSTPGHLNTEAFF
TGTGCCAGTAGTACGCCGGGACACCTGAACACTGAAGCTTTCTTT
>TRBJ2-5|TRBD1|-|TRBV7-2
CASSGDRGGLRETQYF
TGTGCCAGCAGCGGGGACAGGGGGGGACTCCGGGAGACCCAGTACTTC
>TRBJ1-3|-|few|TRBV21-1
CASIPERDAGNTIYF
TGTGCCAGCATCCCGGAGCGGGACGCTGGAAACACCATATATTTT
>TRBJ1-1|TRBD1|-|TRBV3-1/TRBV3-2
CASSQDNTGVNTEAFF
TGTGCCAGCAGCCAAGATAATACAGGGGTGAACACTGAAGCTTTCTTT
>TRBJ1-3|-|-|TRBV19
CASSVRVGNTIYF
TGTGCCAGTAGTGTCAGGGTTGGAAACACCATATATTTT
>TRBJ1-1|-|-|TRBV28
CASSPRGTPGAFF
TGTGCCAGCAGTCCACGTGGGACACCGGGGGCTTTCTTT
>TRBJ2-1|TRBD2|-|TRBV19
CASSHGLASYNEQFF
TGTGCCAGTAGTCACGGACTAGCCTCCTACAATGAGCAGTTCTTC
>TRBJ1-3|-|-|TRBV11-2
CASSLVRGGNTIYF
TGTGCCAGCAGCTTAGTCAGGGGTGGAAACACCATATATTTT
>TRBJ2-3|TRBD1|-|TRBV27
CASSLEGANTDTQYF
TGTGCCAGCAGTTTAGAGGGGGCCAATACAGATACGCAGTATTTT
>TRBJ2-1|TRBD2|-|TRBV3-1/TRBV3-2
CASSQGARLAGGREQFF
TGTGCCAGCAGCCAAGGGGCCAGGCTAGCGGGGGGGCGAGAGCAGTTCTTC
>TRBJ1-2|TRBD1|-|TRBV5-1
CASSWGQAHWGYTF
TGCGCCAGCAGCTGGGGACAGGCCCACTGGGGCTACACCTTC
>TRBJ2-7|-|-|TRBV6-2/TRBV6-3
CASSYDSGYEQYF
TGTGCCAGCAGTTACGATTCAGGGTATGAGCAGTACTTC
>TRBJ2-2|-|-|TRBV5-6
CASSSDRSNTGELFF
TGTGCCAGCAGCTCTGACAGGTCTAACACCGGGGAGCTGTTTTTT
>TRBJ2-7|TRBD1|-|TRBV2
CASSDGPTGAAYEQYF
TGTGCCAGCAGTGATGGTCCCACAGGGGCGGCCTACGAGCAGTACTTC
>TRBJ2-7|TRBD1|-|TRBV7-8
CASSSGQADEQYF
TGTGCCAGCAGCTCCGGACAGGCAGACGAGCAGTACTTC
>TRBJ1-2|TRBD1|few|TRBV2
CASHGLGQGAGGYTF
TGTGCCAGCCACGGTTTAGGACAGGGGGCTGGTGGCTACACCTTC
>TRBJ1-1|-|-|TRBV29-1
CSVARQVNTEAFF
TGCAGCGTTGCGCGACAGGTGAACACTGAAGCTTTCTTT
>TRBJ1-5|-|-|TRBV30
CAWSGEGGSIGNQPQHF
TGTGCCTGGAGTGGGGAGGGAGGGAGTATAGGCAATCAGCCCCAGCATTTT
>TRBJ2-7|-|-|TRBV4-1
CASSPTEGQTYEQYF
TGCGCCAGCAGCCCTACAGAGGGACAAACCTACGAGCAGTACTTC
>TRBJ2-1|-|-|TRBV4-1
CASSQAGGSYNEQFF
TGCGCCAGCAGCCAAGCCGGGGGCTCCTACAATGAGCAGTTCTTC
>TRBJ1-2|-|-|TRBV29-1
CSVVFGGIYGYTF
TGCAGCGTTGTATTCGGCGGGATCTATGGCTACACCTTC
>TRBJ2-7|TRBD2|-|TRBV11-2
CASSRTSGAYEQYF
TGTGCCAGCAGCAGGACTAGCGGGGCCTACGAGCAGTACTTC
>TRBJ2-5|TRBD1|-|TRBV11-1
CASSSRDRGPETQYF
TGTGCCAGCAGCTCACGGGACAGGGGGCCGGAGACCCAGTACTTC
>TRBJ1-1|TRBD1|-|TRBV6-5
CASRKPTGGYRF
TGTGCCAGCAGAAAACCGACAGGGGGGTATAGATTT
>TRBJ1-6|-|-|TRBV19
CASSILDGLDNSPLHF
TGTGCCAGTAGTATCCTAGACGGACTGGATAATTCACCCCTCCACTTT
>TRBJ1-5|-|-|TRBV3-1/TRBV3-2
CASSQVAGAGQPQHF
TGTGCCAGCAGCCAAGTTGCGGGGGCAGGTCAGCCCCAGCATTTT
>TRBJ2-3|-|-|TRBV12-3/TRBV12-4
CASRPGGTDTQYF
TGTGCCAGCAGACCAGGGGGCACAGATACGCAGTATTTT
>TRBJ2-2|TRBD1|few|TRBV11-2
CASSPRDRLNTGELFF
TGTGCCAGCAGCCCGCGGGACAGGTTGAACACCGGGGAGCTGTTTTTT
>TRBJ1-1|-|-|TRBV19
CASNTGGAGTEAFF
TGTGCCAGTAACACGGGGGGGGCTGGCACTGAAGCTTTCTTT
>TRBJ1-6|-|-|TRBV5-4
CASSPDSQNSPLHF
TGTGCCAGCAGCCCGGACAGTCAGAATTCACCCCTCCACTTT
>TRBJ1-4|TRBD1|-|TRBV10-3
CAISEDRGEKLFF
TGTGCCATCAGTGAGGACAGGGGTGAAAAACTGTTTTTT